Shown below are 14 T cell receptor beta chains from a single sample sequenced in a study of T cells in localized non-small cell lung cancer. Method: immunoSEQ multiplex PCR; TCRdb's copy keeps in-frame clones and lacks some. The sample lists around 41,000 clones; approximately 86% were seen once. Sample: peripheral blood, taken before any cancer treatment. Receptor source: a woman between 18 and 55 years old with stage III lung adenocarcinoma.

This sequence joins TRBV9 and TRBJ1-6; D unclear. V lost 3 bases to trimming and J lost 5 bases, with 9 bases between them. This CDR3 is built from 14 residues. CDR1 and CDR2 from the germline V gene are SGDLS and YYNGEE. CDR3: CASSAGLDNSPLHF. CDR3 DNA: TGTGCCAGCAGCGCCGGACTCGATAATTCACCCCTCCACTTT.

V gene TRBV9 combines with J gene TRBJ2-3; D gene ambiguous. Trimming left V 0 bases short and J 6 bases short, with 11 bases between. CDR3 length equals 14 residues. Germline V gives CDR1 SGDLS, CDR2 YYNGEE. DNA of the CDR3: TGTGCCAGCAGCGTAGGACCAAACGGCGATACGCAGTATTTT. It codes for CASSVGPNGDTQYF.

The V call is TRBV30, the J call TRBJ1-2; 7 bases fit TRBD1. CDR1 and CDR2 (germline): GTSNPN, SVGIG (reference sequence). V was pared by 5 bases and J by 0 bases, with 3 bases of the junction left unmatched. The CDR3 covers 13 residues. In nucleotides, the CDR3 is TGTGCCTGGGCCAGGGGGGCTAACTATGGCTACACCTTC. Encoded protein: CAWARGANYGYTF.

The rearrangement links TRBV5-1 to TRBJ1-2, with 10 bases aligning to TRBD1. Germline V lookup: CDR1 SGHRS, CDR2 YFSETQ. J lost 4 bases, V lost 0 bases, and 6 bases had no gene match. This CDR3 spans 16 amino acids. DNA for the CDR3: TGCGCCAGCAGCTTGGAGACAGGGGGCGATAGCTATGGCTACACCTTC. Translated: CASSLETGGDSYGYTF.

In nucleotides, the CDR3 is TGTGCCAGCAGCCCCCTGGGGGGGAATGGCTACACCTTC. This codes for CASSPLGGNGYTF. The chain links TRBV7-9 to TRBJ1-2; TRBD1 is a possible D gene (5 bases). The CDR3 consists of 13 residues. Trimming left V 5 bases short and J 6 bases short, with 13 bases between. Germline V CDR1 and CDR2: SEHNR, FQNEAQ (reference sequence).

This chain connects TRBV6-4 to TRBJ2-3; D might be TRBD2 (6 bases). Trimming cost V 0 bases and J 1 base, with 8 bases left between them. Germline assignment: CDR1 MRHNA and CDR2 SNTAGT. This CDR3 contains 15 residues. DNA for the CDR3: TGTGCCAGCAGTGACTCCCAGCGGGGCACAGATACGCAGTATTTT. Translated: CASSDSQRGTDTQYF.

The CDR3 protein is CASSDESGPRLLDTQYF. CDR3 sequence (DNA): TGTGCCAGCAGTGATGAATCGGGTCCCCGACTACTGGATACGCAGTATTTT. This chain joins TRBV6-1 and TRBJ2-3; tentative D call: TRBD2 (5 bases). Germline loops: CDR1 MNHNS, CDR2 SASEGT. V was pared by 3 bases and J by 6 bases, with 22 bases between. This CDR3 spans 17 amino acids.

The V and J genes are TRBV4-2 and TRBJ1-5; D ambiguous. The CDR3 has 13 residues. CDR1 is LGHNA, CDR2 YNFKEQ, per germline. The germline V and J ends were trimmed by 0 bases and 4 bases, with 4 bases remaining between them. DNA for the CDR3: TGTGCCAGCAGCCAAGACGGAAATCAGCCCCAGCATTTT. Protein: CASSQDGNQPQHF.

Here the CDR3 DNA reads TGCGCCAGCAGCTTTAGCGGGGAAGAGACCCAGTACTTC. Translating it yields CASSFSGEETQYF. The chain carries TRBV5-1 and TRBJ2-5; 8 bases agree with TRBD2. This CDR3 is 13 amino acids long. The J segment lost 3 bases and the V segment lost 2 bases, leaving 0 bases of the junction unmatched. CDR1 and CDR2 from the germline V gene are SGHRS and YFSETQ.

The chain carries TRBV19 and TRBJ2-1; D possibly corresponds to TRBD2 (5 bases). V gave up 1 base and J gave up 3 bases, with 22 bases separating them. The CDR3 is 19 amino acids. Germline values: CDR1 LNHDA, CDR2 SQIVND (reference sequence). The DNA of the CDR3 is TGTGCCAGTAGTATAGCCCCACGCGGGCGCGTCGTTGTCTACAATGAGCAGTTCTTC. Translating gives CASSIAPRGRVVVYNEQFF.

The V and J genes are TRBV7-8 and TRBJ2-5; 8 positions agree with TRBD1. The CDR3 is 14 amino acids. With V trimmed by 5 bases and J by 2 bases, 4 bases remained unmatched. Germline V gene lookup returns CDR1 SGHVS and CDR2 FQNEAQ. CDR3 nucleotide sequence: TGTGCCAGCAGCACCCGACAGGGGCAAGAGACCCAGTACTTC. This codes for CASSTRQGQETQYF. The variable domain in full, completed from reference TRBV7-8 and TRBJ2-5, reads GAGVSQSPRYKVAKRGQDVALRCDPISGHVSLFWYQQALGQGPEFLTYFQNEAQLDKSGLPSDRFFAERPEGSVSTLKIQRTQQEDSAVYLCASSTRQGQETQYFGPGTRLLVL.

This chain connects TRBV5-1 to TRBJ1-1; D is ambiguous. The CDR3 is 15 amino acids. Germline assignment: CDR1 SGHRS and CDR2 YFSETQ. Between the trimmed V and J ends, which lost 2 bases and 1 base, there was a span of 12 bases. Here the CDR3 reads CASSFEGNANTEAFF. For the CDR3, the DNA is TGCGCCAGCAGCTTTGAGGGAAATGCGAACACTGAAGCTTTCTTT.

The rearrangement links TRBV29-1 to TRBJ2-1, with 8 bases lining up with TRBD1. This CDR3 spans 13 amino acids. Trimming at V came to 7 bases and at J to 5 bases, leaving 7 bases not matched to a gene. Germline V CDR1 and CDR2: SQVTM, ANQGSEA. The CDR3 DNA sequence: TGCAGCGCGTCGGGACAGGCGAACAATGAGCAGTTCTTC. Translated: CSASGQANNEQFF.

This rearrangement joins TRBV11-2 to TRBJ1-2; 9 nucleotides line up with TRBD1. The CDR3 is 18 amino acids. V shed 3 bases, J shed 8 bases, and the junction held 19 bases outside the gene matches. Germline V lookup: CDR1 SGHAT, CDR2 FQNNGV. In DNA, the CDR3 is TGTGCCAGCAGCTTGGGCCCTTACAACAGGGGGCGCGTAGGAGGCTACACCTTC. Its translation is CASSLGPYNRGRVGGYTF.